The 21 T cell receptor beta chains given below trace back to one sample, sequenced in a study of blood T cell repertoires in COVID-19. Data came from immunoSEQ multiplex PCR; TCRdb stores just in-frame clones and leaves some out. The sample has 300,000 to 400,000 clones, about nine tenths seen once. The material sequenced was peripheral blood. The receptors derive from a man aged 25 to 40 with COVID-19, enrolled during active disease.

V and J are TRBV5-1 and TRBJ1-1, with 9 bases fitting TRBD1. V lost 4 bases to trimming and J lost 3 bases; unmatched junction nucleotides: 7. This CDR3 spans 15 amino acids. The germline V gene has CDR1 SGHRS and CDR2 YFSETQ. CDR3 residues: CASSPTTGGDTEAFF. The CDR3 DNA reads TGCGCCAGCAGCCCGACGACAGGGGGGGACACTGAAGCTTTCTTT.

The rearrangement joins TRBV5-1 to TRBJ2-3; 11 nucleotides agree with TRBD2. Germline trimming cut 4 bases from V and 0 bases from J; bases unmatched to any gene: 4. Looked up from germline, CDR1 is SGHRS and CDR2 is YFSETQ. The CDR3 covers 16 residues. The CDR3 reads CASSTGTSGSTDTQYF. CDR3 nucleotide sequence: TGCGCCAGCAGCACCGGGACTAGCGGAAGCACAGATACGCAGTATTTT. Looking up the rest from reference TRBV5-1 and TRBJ2-3 gives the full variable domain: KAGVTQTPRYLIKTRGQQVTLSCSPISGHRSVSWYQQTPGQGLQFLFEYFSETQRNKGNFPGRFSGRQFSNSRSEMNVSTLELGDSALYLCASSTGTSGSTDTQYFGPGTRLTVL.

With regard to this clone: This same CDR3 is encoded by further DNA sequences in the sample. This rearrangement joins TRBV6-6 to TRBJ1-5, with unresolved D. The V and J ends lost 6 bases and 6 bases respectively, with 9 bases between them. In germline, CDR1 is MNHNY, CDR2 SVGAGI (reference sequence). The CDR3 runs to 12 residues. As DNA, the CDR3 is TGTGCCAGCAGCTTAGATAGTCAGCCCCAGCATTTT. It codes for CASSLDSQPQHF.

The chain joins TRBV6-5 to TRBJ1-5; the match to TRBD1 covers 7 bases. Germline CDR1 reads MNHEY; CDR2 reads SVGAGI. V dropped 4 bases and J dropped 2; count of bases not matched to a gene: 5. The CDR3 runs to 15 residues. CDR3: CASSFDRAGNQPQHF. The CDR3 region has the DNA TGTGCCAGCAGTTTTGACAGGGCCGGCAATCAGCCCCAGCATTTT.

The chain is built from TRBV5-6 and TRBJ1-1; D possibly corresponds to TRBD1 (6 bases). CDR1 and CDR2 (germline): SGHDT, YYEEEE. V gave up 1 base and J gave up 1 base, with 17 bases separating them. The CDR3 length is 17 residues. The CDR3: CASSLSLTGLSNTEAFF. In DNA form, the CDR3 reads TGTGCCAGCAGCTTGAGTTTAACAGGGCTTTCGAACACTGAAGCTTTCTTT.

This rearrangement joins TRBV6-1 to TRBJ2-7; D may be TRBD1 (6 bases). The CDR3 runs to 13 residues. Germline CDR1 and CDR2: MNHNS and SASEGT. The V end was cut by 2 bases, the J end by 3 bases, with 8 bases between. In DNA form, the CDR3 reads TGTGCCAGCAGTGAAAACAGGGACTACGAGCAGTACTTC. It codes for CASSENRDYEQYF.

A single count supports this clone. The V and J genes are TRBV5-1 and TRBJ2-3, with 10 bases fitting TRBD2. CDR3 size: 13 residues. The ends lost 5 bases at V and 6 bases at J; junction bases unmatched: 3. Germline CDR1 SGHRS, CDR2 YFSETQ. Here the CDR3 DNA reads TGCGCCAGCAGGGGACTAGCGAGCGATACGCAGTATTTT. Translation gives CASRGLASDTQYF.

The rearrangement uses TRBV30 and TRBJ1-1, with TRBD1 identical over 8 bases. The CDR3 has 13 amino acids. V shed 7 bases and J 1 base; nucleotides not matched to a gene: 5. CDR1 is GTSNPN and CDR2 is SVGIG in the germline V gene (reference sequence). The CDR3 DNA follows: TGTGCCTTGGACAGGGAAGGGAACACTGAAGCTTTCTTT. It specifies CALDREGNTEAFF.

CDR3: CASSQGMTGNTEAFF. The CDR3 nucleotides read TGCGCCAGCAGCCAAGGCATGACAGGGAACACTGAAGCTTTCTTT. The chain links TRBV4-3 to TRBJ1-1; perhaps TRBD1 as D (6 bases). In germline, CDR1 is LGHNA, CDR2 YSLEER. The V end was cut by 1 base, the J end by 1 base, with 10 bases between. The CDR3 has 15 residues.

V usage is TRBV7-2 and J usage is TRBJ1-5; the D gene is possibly TRBD1 (5 bases). There are 15 residues in the CDR3. Trimming took 5 bases from V and 0 from J, leaving 11 bases between them. CDR1 and CDR2 (germline): SGHTA, FQGNSA. The CDR3 is CASSLTRDSNQPQHF. The DNA of the CDR3 is TGTGCCAGCAGCCTAACCAGGGATAGCAATCAGCCCCAGCATTTT.

The DNA for the CDR3 is TGTGCCAGCAGCCATCCGGGACTAGCGGGGGGGCCCAATGAGCAGTTCTTC. Residues: CASSHPGLAGGPNEQFF. The chain combines TRBV3-1 (or the pseudogene TRBV3-2) with TRBJ2-1; 16 bases match TRBD2. In germline, CDR1 is LGHDT, CDR2 YNNKEL (reference sequence). The trim removed 3 bases at V and 6 bases at J, leaving 5 bases unmatched. The CDR3 covers 17 residues.

The genes are TRBV19 and TRBJ1-1; D is perhaps TRBD1 (5 bases). V lost 6 bases and J 4 bases, leaving 18 bases between the germline ends. The CDR3 totals 15 residues. Germline V gene data show CDR1 as LNHDA and CDR2 as SQIVND (reference sequence). The CDR3 here is CASSVLITGSTEAFF. CDR3 DNA sequence: TGTGCCAGTAGCGTCTTAATCACAGGTAGCACTGAAGCTTTCTTT.

The V and J genes are TRBV3-1 (or the pseudogene TRBV3-2) and TRBJ2-1, with D possibly TRBD1 on 6 matching bases. Germline assignment: CDR1 LGHDT and CDR2 YNNKEL (reference sequence). This CDR3 has 14 amino acids. Trimming shortened V by 6 bases and J by 0 bases, and 9 bases separated the two germline ends. The CDR3 DNA reads TGTGCCAGCAGTATAGGGGGCTCCTACAATGAGCAGTTCTTC. This sequence encodes CASSIGGSYNEQFF.

This chain uses TRBV27 with TRBJ1-6, with a weak D call TRBD1 (6 bases). Germline lookup yields CDR1 MNHEY and CDR2 SMNVEV (reference sequence). The CDR3 totals 14 residues. The germline V and J ends were trimmed by 8 bases and 7 bases, with 15 bases remaining between them. CDR3 DNA sequence: TGTGCCAGCTCCCTCGGACAGATAAATTCACCCCTCCACTTT. Protein product: CASSLGQINSPLHF.

This chain joins TRBV3-1 (or the pseudogene TRBV3-2) and TRBJ2-7, with 10 bases lining up with TRBD2. CDR1 LGHDT and CDR2 YNNKEL come from the germline V gene (reference sequence). CDR3 length equals 14 residues. V lost 2 bases and J lost 4; bases outside the gene matches: 2. CDR3 in DNA: TGTGCCAGCAGCCAACCTAGCGGGAGTTACGAGCAGTACTTC. It codes for CASSQPSGSYEQYF.

A few counts support this clone. V and J are TRBV6-2 or TRBV6-3 and TRBJ2-7; 9 bases are a match to TRBD1. CDR1 MNHEY and CDR2 SVGEGT come from the germline V gene. V dropped 5 bases and J dropped 6; count of bases not matched to a gene: 11. The CDR3 consists of 15 residues. The chain's CDR3 is CASSAHSGQGGEQYF. The CDR3 DNA is TGTGCCAGCAGTGCCCATTCGGGACAGGGCGGCGAGCAGTACTTC.

This clone was counted once. The chain uses TRBV13 and TRBJ2-5; maybe TRBD1 (6 bases). V was pared by 4 bases and J by 4 bases, with 13 bases between. CDR3 length: 14 amino acids. CDR1 PRHDT and CDR2 FYEKMQ come from the germline V gene (reference sequence). The CDR3 is CASSSRIGGETQYF. The CDR3 DNA follows: TGTGCCAGCAGCTCGCGGATAGGGGGAGAGACCCAGTACTTC.

This chain joins TRBV7-9 and TRBJ1-1; a weak D match, TRBD1 (6 bases). This CDR3 has 13 residues. Germline assignment: CDR1 SEHNR and CDR2 FQNEAQ (reference sequence). Trimming cost V 11 bases and J 0 bases, with 13 bases left between them. CDR3 bases: TGTGCCGGGGGGGACAATATGAACACTGAAGCTTTCTTT. Translating it yields CAGGDNMNTEAFF.

The rearrangement links TRBV7-2 to TRBJ1-5; D not certain. Germline CDR1 is SGHTA and CDR2 is FQGNSA. Deletions cut 5 bases from V and 3 bases from J, with 14 bases between. This CDR3 has 15 residues. CDR3 sequence (DNA): TGTGCCAGCAGCCCCCCCGGCGGAATCAATCAGCCCCAGCATTTT. It codes for CASSPPGGINQPQHF.

The V call is TRBV24-1, the J call TRBJ2-3, with 10 bases lining up with TRBD2. J was trimmed by 2 bases and V by 2 bases; bases with no gene match: 3. Germline V gene lookup returns CDR1 KGHDR and CDR2 SFDVKD. The CDR3 is 16 amino acids. In nucleotides, the CDR3 is TGTGCCACCAGTGATTCCGGGACTAGCGACACAGATACGCAGTATTTT. It translates to CATSDSGTSDTDTQYF.

V is TRBV6-4 and J is TRBJ2-3; D gene unclear. Trimming took off 6 bases at V and 2 bases at J, with 24 bases between the two ends. Looked up from germline, CDR1 is MRHNA and CDR2 is SNTAGT. The CDR3 loop spans 18 amino acids. This CDR3 is CASSPPLESRLFTDTQYF. CDR3 in DNA: TGTGCCAGCAGCCCCCCCTTAGAATCTAGACTTTTCACAGATACGCAGTATTTT.